One sample yielded the 3 T cell receptor beta chains listed below, sequenced in a study of cytotoxic CD8 clonotypes in ibrutinib-treated CLL. Profiling relied on immunoSEQ multiplex PCR, and the TCRdb table lists in-frame clones only, not all of them. The sample includes approximately 190,000 clones, 60% to 80% of them seen just once. Sequencing used PBMCs, obtained after 12 months of ibrutinib treatment. Receptors were obtained from a human donor with chronic lymphocytic leukemia.

This chain uses TRBV7-9 with TRBJ2-7; D perhaps matches TRBD1 (6 bases). The germline V gene has CDR1 SEHNR and CDR2 FQNEAQ (reference sequence). The CDR3 loop spans 15 amino acids. Between the trimmed V and J ends, which lost 5 bases and 1 base, there was a span of 15 bases. CDR3 residues: CASSDVGQLSYEQYF. The DNA for the CDR3 is TGTGCCAGCAGCGACGTAGGACAGTTGTCCTACGAGCAGTACTTC.

The genes are TRBV2 and TRBJ1-2; a weak D match, TRBD1 (6 bases). Between the trimmed V and J ends, which lost 2 bases and 2 bases, there was a span of 6 bases. Per the germline V gene, CDR1 is SNHLY and CDR2 is FYNNEI. This CDR3 is built from 13 residues. The CDR3 DNA reads TGTGCCAGCAGTGAACAGGGGAACTATGGCTACACCTTC. Its translation: CASSEQGNYGYTF.

For the CDR3, the DNA is TGTGCCAGCAATGGACCGTATTCACCCCTCCACTTT. Translated, it gives CASNGPYSPLHF. The V call is TRBV5-6, the J call TRBJ1-6; D unresolved. With 6 bases removed from V and 8 bases from J, the gap between germline ends came to 9 bases. In germline, CDR1 is SGHDT, CDR2 YYEEEE. The CDR3 consists of 12 residues.